The T cell receptor beta chain under discussion was sequenced for a study of T cells in tuberculosis. Repertoires were generated with immunoSEQ multiplex PCR, while TCRdb's copy carries only in-frame clones and drops some. The sample has some 29,000 clones; 90% are singletons. The CDR3 is 16 amino acids. The ends lost 4 bases at V and 5 bases at J; junction bases unmatched: 9. Germline V gene data show CDR1 as SGDLS and CDR2 as YYNGEE. Findings and limits, study-wide: Shorter CDR3-alpha in active tuberculosis partly drove smaller distances.

A word on this clone: The antigen is unknown.

The clonotype comes from a donor aged 10-29 years with latent tuberculosis or without tuberculosis infection. The material sequenced was PBMCs. The rearrangement links TRBV9 to TRBJ2-5, with 12 bases matching TRBD2. The CDR3 here is CASSLSSGGAHETQYF. Here the CDR3 DNA reads TGTGCCAGCAGCCTCTCTAGCGGGGGGGCCCATGAGACCCAGTACTTC. Full variable domain (outside the CDR3, taken from reference TRBV9 and TRBJ2-5): DSGVTQTPKHLITATGQRVTLRCSPRSGDLSVYWYQQSLDQGLQFLIQYYNGEERAKGNILERFSAQQFPDLHSELNLSSLELGDSALYFCASSLSSGGAHETQYFGPGTRLLVL.